This TCR beta chain is from a study of blood T cell repertoires in COVID-19. Study as a whole: Sources were T cells, B-cell-depleted T cells, or PBMCs; the material itself was cDNA or gDNA.

Using immunoSEQ multiplex PCR, the repertoire was profiled, and TCRdb retains in-frame clones only, with some absent. Of 120,000 to 150,000 clones listed, 80% to 90% were seen once; the top ten hold 3%. Material: peripheral blood. The sequence came from a woman aged 60-70 years with active COVID-19.

The CDR3 loop is CASSPIGQPYGYTF. Written as DNA, the CDR3 is TGTGCCAGCAGTCCCATCGGACAACCATATGGCTACACCTTC. The chain is built from TRBV28 and TRBJ1-2; perhaps TRBD1 as D (5 bases). The CDR3 has 14 amino acids. The germline V and J ends were trimmed by 5 bases and 5 bases, with 15 bases remaining between them. Germline values: CDR1 MDHEN, CDR2 SYDVKM.